Given below is one TCR beta chain in context. Its antigen is undetermined. Peripheral blood CD8+ and CD4+ T cells were profiled by TCR beta sequencing. These data originate in a study of CD8 T cells in Susac syndrome. Broader study findings: Repertoires of Susac syndrome CD4+ T cells lacked clonal expansion.

Germline-derived CDR1 and CDR2 are SQVTM and ANQGSEA. This CDR3 is 13 amino acids long. V lost 1 base and J lost 8, with 11 bases in between. Reverse transcription of roughly 0.45 to 1 ug RNA was performed with random hexamers. TCRdb re-called the immunoSEQ multiplex PCR reads through MiXCR, storing one row per CDR3 protein. The sample lists some 150,000 distinct CDR3 sequences, 85% to 95% occurring once. This clonotype was obtained from a human donor with Susac syndrome. Sequencing was carried out using CD4+ T cells from PBMCs. The V and J genes are TRBV29-1 and TRBJ1-4; D is uncertain. The CDR3 here is CSVEGGKNEKLFF. In DNA, the CDR3 is TGCAGCGTTGAAGGAGGGAAGAACGAAAAACTGTTTTTT.